Below are 27 T cell receptor beta chains sequenced from a single sample in a study of T cell responses to AZD1222 COVID-19 vaccine. Produced via immunoSEQ multiplex PCR; TCRdb's table is partial and in-frame only. The sample carries about 100,000 clones, 80% to 95% recorded once. The sequencing used peripheral blood, collected 28 days after the second AZD1222 dose. Receptor source: an adult who received the AZD1222 COVID-19 vaccine.

The chain combines TRBV19 with TRBJ1-1; 7 bases line up with TRBD1. This CDR3 has 14 residues. The V gene's germline CDR1 is LNHDA and CDR2 SQIVND (reference sequence). The V and J ends lost 7 bases and 3 bases, in that order; junction bases with no gene match: 8. The CDR3 sequence: CASTTGQRDTEAFF. DNA of the CDR3: TGTGCCAGTACCACGGGACAGAGAGACACTGAAGCTTTCTTT.

This rearrangement joins TRBV11-3 to TRBJ2-7; 7 bases match TRBD2. The CDR3 loop spans 12 amino acids. Germline V gives CDR1 SGHNT, CDR2 YENEEA. Losses at the gene ends were 4 bases for V and 3 bases for J; bases not matched to a gene: 0. In nucleotides, the CDR3 is TGTGCCAGCAGCTCGGGGGGCTACGAGCAGTACTTC. It is translated as CASSSGGYEQYF.

V is TRBV27 and J is TRBJ1-2; D might be TRBD1 (5 bases). The germline V and J ends were trimmed by 4 bases and 8 bases, with 14 bases remaining between them. Germline V lookup: CDR1 MNHEY, CDR2 SMNVEV (reference sequence). The CDR3 length is 13 residues. Written as DNA, the CDR3 is TGTGCCAGCAGTTACGGACAAGGCTGGGGCTACACCTTC. Its translation: CASSYGQGWGYTF.

The CDR3 nucleotides are TGTGCCAGCAGTTTGAGGGGAGATACGCAGTATTTT. It is translated as CASSLRGDTQYF. This rearrangement joins TRBV12-3 or TRBV12-4 to TRBJ2-3, with D perhaps assigned TRBD1 or TRBD2 (5 bases each). The CDR3 runs to 12 residues. Trimming pared 3 bases from V and 5 bases from J, leaving 6 bases between.

The rearrangement uses TRBV28 and TRBJ2-7; TRBD1 matches at 8 bases. This CDR3 has 11 amino acids. Germline V gene lookup returns CDR1 MDHEN and CDR2 SYDVKM. The V gene end was trimmed by 3 bases and the J gene end by 13 bases; junction bases not matched to a gene: 5. The CDR3 here is CASSLWDRRYF. As DNA, the CDR3 is TGTGCCAGCAGTTTGTGGGACAGGCGATACTTC.

The gene calls are TRBV11-2 and TRBJ1-6; D is ambiguous. The ends were cut back, 2 bases at V and 4 bases at J, with 12 bases in the middle. The CDR3 covers 16 residues. CDR1 SGHAT and CDR2 FQNNGV come from the germline V gene. CDR3 nucleotide sequence: TGTGCCAGCAGCTTATGGAGAGGCGTTTATAATTCACCCCTCCACTTT. Protein sequence: CASSLWRGVYNSPLHF.

CDR3 nucleotides: TGCAGTGCTAGTCGGTCGGTCTATGGCTACACCTTC. Translating gives CSASRSVYGYTF. The J gene is TRBJ1-2, the V gene TRBV20-1; D uncertain. V lost 3 bases to trimming and J lost 4 bases, with 9 bases between them. The CDR3 has 12 amino acids. CDR1 and CDR2 from the germline V gene are DFQATT and SNEGSKA (reference sequence).

The chain combines TRBV7-2 with TRBJ2-6; D is unresolved. Trimming took 6 bases from V and 0 from J, leaving 9 bases between them. Germline V gives CDR1 SGHTA, CDR2 FQGNSA. The CDR3 length is 15 residues. CDR3: CASSLRSSGANVLTF. The CDR3 DNA follows: TGTGCCAGCAGTTTACGTAGCTCTGGGGCCAACGTCCTGACTTTC. The entire variable domain, with the rest obtained from reference TRBV7-2 and TRBJ2-6, is as follows: GAGVSQSPSNKVTEKGKDVELRCDPISGHTALYWYRQSLGQGLEFLIYFQGNSAPDKSGLPSDRFSAERTGGSVSTLTIQRTQQEDSAVYLCASSLRSSGANVLTFGAGSRLTVL.

The V call is TRBV16, the J call TRBJ1-1; D remains ambiguous. V lost 0 bases and J 1 base, leaving 9 bases between the germline ends. The CDR3 contains 15 residues. The V gene's germline CDR1 is KGHSY and CDR2 FQNENV. The CDR3 loop is CASSQSGSSNTEAFF. The CDR3 nucleotides read TGTGCCAGCAGCCAATCAGGCAGTTCGAACACTGAAGCTTTCTTT.

The chain is built from TRBV19 and TRBJ2-3; perhaps TRBD2 as D (5 bases). Trimming took off 7 bases at V and 4 bases at J, with 12 bases between the two ends. Germline CDR1 is LNHDA and CDR2 is SQIVND (reference sequence). The CDR3 sequence is 13 residues long. The CDR3 nucleotides read TGTGCCAGTACTAGAGGGAACTCAGATACGCAGTATTTT. It codes for CASTRGNSDTQYF.

Regarding this clone: The same CDR3 can be traced to other DNA sequences in this sample. The V call is TRBV3-1 (or the pseudogene TRBV3-2), the J call TRBJ1-2; D is uncertain. The CDR3 covers 12 residues. Germline V gene lookup returns CDR1 LGHDT and CDR2 YNNKEL (reference sequence). Trimming pared 1 base from V and 8 bases from J, leaving 8 bases between. CDR3 region: CASSQVGGGYTF. For the CDR3, the DNA is TGTGCCAGCAGCCAAGTAGGAGGGGGCTACACCTTC.

V and J are TRBV7-9 and TRBJ2-7, with no clear D. The length of the CDR3 is 13 residues. Germline CDR1 reads SEHNR; CDR2 reads FQNEAQ (reference sequence). Trimming shortened V by 3 bases and J by 0 bases, and 6 bases separated the two germline ends. As DNA, the CDR3 is TGTGCCAGCAGCTTCGAGAACTCCTACGAGCAGTACTTC. Translation gives CASSFENSYEQYF. Looking up the rest from reference TRBV7-9 and TRBJ2-7 gives the full variable domain: DTGVSQNPRHKITKRGQNVTFRCDPISEHNRLYWYRQTLGQGPEFLTYFQNEAQLEKSRLLSDRFSAERPKGSFSTLEIQRTEQGDSAMYLCASSFENSYEQYFGPGTRLTVT.

This clone occurred once. The rearrangement links TRBV28 to TRBJ2-7, with D possibly being TRBD1 (6 bases). The germline V and J ends were trimmed by 5 bases and 3 bases, with 17 bases remaining between them. The CDR3 loop spans 15 amino acids. Germline V gene data show CDR1 as MDHEN and CDR2 as SYDVKM. The DNA of the CDR3 is TGTGCCAGCAGTGTCCCCGGGACAATAGGCTACGAGCAGTACTTC. This codes for CASSVPGTIGYEQYF. The full variable domain, completed using reference TRBV28 and TRBJ2-7, is DVKVTQSSRYLVKRTGEKVFLECVQDMDHENMFWYRQDPGLGLRLIYFSYDVKMKEKGDIPEGYSVSREKKERFSLILESASTNQTSMYLCASSVPGTIGYEQYFGPGTRLTVT.

CDR3 coding DNA: TGCAGCGTTTGGACTGTTTCTGGAAACACCATATATTTT. This encodes CSVWTVSGNTIYF. The genes are TRBV29-1 and TRBJ1-3; no definite D call. CDR3 length: 13 amino acids. Germline-derived CDR1 and CDR2 are SQVTM and ANQGSEA. V was trimmed by 5 bases and J by 1 base, leaving 9 bases between them.

The chain combines TRBV7-2 with TRBJ1-5; 7 nucleotides line up with TRBD1. V was clipped by 5 bases and J by 9 bases; unmatched bases: 16. The CDR3 runs to 16 residues. Germline V lookup: CDR1 SGHTA, CDR2 FQGNSA. The CDR3 is CASSQPGTAGSRPQHF. The CDR3 nucleotides are TGTGCCAGCAGCCAGCCGGGGACAGCTGGGAGTCGGCCCCAGCATTTT.

This clone was found once. The J gene is TRBJ2-7, the V gene TRBV10-2, with D uncertain. Germline CDR1 reads WSHSY; CDR2 reads SAAADI. V was pared by 2 bases and J by 6 bases, with 14 bases between. The CDR3 runs 14 residues. DNA of the CDR3: TGCGCCAGCAGTGAGCGTGGGGAAGTCGCCGAGCAGTACTTC. This sequence encodes CASSERGEVAEQYF.

This sequence joins TRBV9 and TRBJ2-4, with TRBD2 matching 13 bases. The CDR3 is made up of 16 amino acids. V was pared by 0 bases and J by 5 bases, with 2 bases of the junction left unmatched. In germline, CDR1 is SGDLS, CDR2 YYNGEE. The CDR3 DNA reads TGTGCCAGCAGCGTAGGGACTAGCGGGGGTCAAAACATTCAGTACTTC. As protein: CASSVGTSGGQNIQYF.

The V call is TRBV11-2, the J call TRBJ1-1; the match to TRBD1 covers 7 bases. This CDR3 is built from 13 residues. CDR1 and CDR2 from the germline V gene are SGHAT and FQNNGV. V gave up 3 bases and J gave up 4 bases; unmatched junction bases: 2. Here the CDR3 reads CASSFQGVTEAFF. CDR3 in DNA: TGTGCCAGCAGCTTCCAGGGGGTCACTGAAGCTTTCTTT.

This clone has only one observation. The V gene is TRBV7-2, the J gene TRBJ1-5, with D possibly matching TRBD1 (5 bases). The germline V gene encodes CDR1 SGHTA and CDR2 FQGNSA. Trimming took 0 bases from V and 4 from J, leaving 10 bases between them. The CDR3 spans 15 residues. CDR3 DNA sequence: TGTGCCAGCAGCTTAGCGGGGCAGAGGAATCAGCCCCAGCATTTT. Translated, it gives CASSLAGQRNQPQHF.

The V gene is TRBV13, the J gene TRBJ2-7; 7 bases are shared with TRBD2. J gave up 3 bases and V 1 base, and 6 bases lay outside the gene matches. The CDR3 has 15 amino acids. Germline assignment: CDR1 PRHDT and CDR2 FYEKMQ (reference sequence). CDR3 bases: TGTGCCAGCAGCTTAGCTAGCGGCGCCCACTACGAGCAGTACTTC. Translating gives CASSLASGAHYEQYF.

This chain connects TRBV18 to TRBJ1-1; 7 nucleotides align to TRBD1. The CDR3 contains 15 residues. The ends lost 3 bases at V and 2 bases at J; junction bases unmatched: 6. Germline V gene lookup returns CDR1 KGHSH and CDR2 LQKENI. CDR3: CASSPRGQQNTEAFF. The CDR3 bases are TGTGCCAGCTCACCCAGGGGACAGCAAAACACTGAAGCTTTCTTT. Filled out from reference TRBV18 and TRBJ1-1, the complete variable domain reads NAGVMQNPRHLVRRRGQEARLRCSPMKGHSHVYWYRQLPEEGLKFMVYLQKENIIDESGMPKERFSAEFPKEGPSILRIQQVVRGDSAAYFCASSPRGQQNTEAFFGQGTRLTVV.

The chain has TRBV7-9 and TRBJ2-1, with a weak D call TRBD2 (5 bases). CDR3 length equals 16 residues. Trimming left V 2 bases short and J 4 bases short, with 15 bases between. Per germline, CDR1 SEHNR and CDR2 FQNEAQ (reference sequence). The CDR3 spells CASSLLGSGFYNEQFF. In DNA form, the CDR3 reads TGTGCCAGCAGCTTATTGGGGAGTGGGTTTTACAATGAGCAGTTCTTC.

This clone came up a few times. The chain couples TRBV18 to TRBJ1-2, with D perhaps TRBD1 (6 bases). Per the germline V gene, CDR1 is KGHSH and CDR2 is LQKENI. The CDR3 spans 14 residues. V lost 4 bases, J lost 2 bases, and 11 bases lay in between. The CDR3 region is CASSLGQRNYGYTF. For the CDR3, the DNA is TGTGCCAGCTCACTTGGACAGCGGAACTATGGCTACACCTTC.

This chain links TRBV6-5 with TRBJ1-4, with 7 positions matching TRBD1. The CDR3 sequence is 15 residues long. V was clipped by 6 bases and J by 5 bases; unmatched bases: 9. From germline, CDR1 is MNHEY and CDR2 SVGAGI. The CDR3 bases are TGTGCCAGCAGCACGCCGGGACAGTCAAATGAAAAACTGTTTTTT. Protein product: CASSTPGQSNEKLFF.

The V and J genes are TRBV7-2 and TRBJ2-7, with D maybe TRBD1 (6 bases). This CDR3 has 15 amino acids. Germline CDR1 is SGHTA and CDR2 is FQGNSA. V was shortened by 3 bases and J by 6 bases, with 18 bases between the two germline ends. The CDR3 DNA sequence: TGTGCCAGCAGCTTCTACCGGGACAAGGGGCCCGAGCAGTACTTC. Its protein is CASSFYRDKGPEQYF. The full variable domain, in which reference TRBV7-2 and TRBJ2-7 provide the parts outside the CDR3, is GAGVSQSPSNKVTEKGKDVELRCDPISGHTALYWYRQSLGQGLEFLIYFQGNSAPDKSGLPSDRFSAERTGGSVSTLTIQRTQQEDSAVYLCASSFYRDKGPEQYFGPGTRLTVT.

This clone was found once. The chain joins TRBV6-5 to TRBJ1-2; 11 nucleotides agree with TRBD1. Germline V gene data show CDR1 as MNHEY and CDR2 as SVGAGI. This CDR3 is 13 amino acids long. Losses at the gene ends were 6 bases for V and 7 bases for J; bases not matched to a gene: 4. For the CDR3, the DNA is TGTGCCAGCAGAAGGACAGGGGGCCTTGGCTACACCTTC. Translated, it gives CASRRTGGLGYTF.

This clone came up once. CDR3 sequence reads: CASSQEWGTGLDTQYF. The CDR3, as DNA: TGCGCCAGCAGCCAAGAGTGGGGGACAGGCTTAGATACGCAGTATTTT. This sequence joins TRBV4-1 and TRBJ2-3; 8 nucleotides agree with TRBD1. Germline loops: CDR1 MGHRA, CDR2 YSYEKL. The CDR3 is made up of 16 amino acids. The trim removed 0 bases at V and 5 bases at J, leaving 7 bases unmatched.